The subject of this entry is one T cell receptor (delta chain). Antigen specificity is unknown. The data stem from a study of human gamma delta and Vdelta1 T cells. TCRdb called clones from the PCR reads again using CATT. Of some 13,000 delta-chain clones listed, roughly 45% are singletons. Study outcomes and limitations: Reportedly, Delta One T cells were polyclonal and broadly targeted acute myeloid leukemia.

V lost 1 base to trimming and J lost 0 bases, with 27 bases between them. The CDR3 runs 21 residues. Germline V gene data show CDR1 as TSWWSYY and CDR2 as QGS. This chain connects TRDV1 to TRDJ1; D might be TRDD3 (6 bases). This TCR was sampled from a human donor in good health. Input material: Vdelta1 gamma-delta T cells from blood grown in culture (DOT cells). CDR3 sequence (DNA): TGTGCTCTTGGGGAACGGACTGGTAAGCCTACGGGGATCAGGTACACCGATAAACTCATCTTT. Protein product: CALGERTGKPTGIRYTDKLIF.